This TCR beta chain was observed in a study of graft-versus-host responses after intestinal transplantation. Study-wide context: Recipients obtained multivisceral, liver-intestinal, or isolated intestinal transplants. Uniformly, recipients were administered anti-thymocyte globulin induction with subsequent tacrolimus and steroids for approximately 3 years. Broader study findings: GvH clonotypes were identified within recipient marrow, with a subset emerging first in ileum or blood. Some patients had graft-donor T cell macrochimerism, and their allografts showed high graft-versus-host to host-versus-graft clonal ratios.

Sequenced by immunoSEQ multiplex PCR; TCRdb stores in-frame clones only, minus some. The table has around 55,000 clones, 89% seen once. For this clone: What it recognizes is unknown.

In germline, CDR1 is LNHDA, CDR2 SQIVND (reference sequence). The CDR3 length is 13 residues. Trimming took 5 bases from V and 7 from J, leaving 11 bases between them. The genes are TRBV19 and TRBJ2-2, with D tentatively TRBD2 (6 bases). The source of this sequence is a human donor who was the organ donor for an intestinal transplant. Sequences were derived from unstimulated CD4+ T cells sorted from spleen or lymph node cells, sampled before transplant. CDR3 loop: CASSAQAGGELFF. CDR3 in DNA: TGTGCCAGTAGTGCCCAAGCGGGCGGGGAGCTGTTTTTT.